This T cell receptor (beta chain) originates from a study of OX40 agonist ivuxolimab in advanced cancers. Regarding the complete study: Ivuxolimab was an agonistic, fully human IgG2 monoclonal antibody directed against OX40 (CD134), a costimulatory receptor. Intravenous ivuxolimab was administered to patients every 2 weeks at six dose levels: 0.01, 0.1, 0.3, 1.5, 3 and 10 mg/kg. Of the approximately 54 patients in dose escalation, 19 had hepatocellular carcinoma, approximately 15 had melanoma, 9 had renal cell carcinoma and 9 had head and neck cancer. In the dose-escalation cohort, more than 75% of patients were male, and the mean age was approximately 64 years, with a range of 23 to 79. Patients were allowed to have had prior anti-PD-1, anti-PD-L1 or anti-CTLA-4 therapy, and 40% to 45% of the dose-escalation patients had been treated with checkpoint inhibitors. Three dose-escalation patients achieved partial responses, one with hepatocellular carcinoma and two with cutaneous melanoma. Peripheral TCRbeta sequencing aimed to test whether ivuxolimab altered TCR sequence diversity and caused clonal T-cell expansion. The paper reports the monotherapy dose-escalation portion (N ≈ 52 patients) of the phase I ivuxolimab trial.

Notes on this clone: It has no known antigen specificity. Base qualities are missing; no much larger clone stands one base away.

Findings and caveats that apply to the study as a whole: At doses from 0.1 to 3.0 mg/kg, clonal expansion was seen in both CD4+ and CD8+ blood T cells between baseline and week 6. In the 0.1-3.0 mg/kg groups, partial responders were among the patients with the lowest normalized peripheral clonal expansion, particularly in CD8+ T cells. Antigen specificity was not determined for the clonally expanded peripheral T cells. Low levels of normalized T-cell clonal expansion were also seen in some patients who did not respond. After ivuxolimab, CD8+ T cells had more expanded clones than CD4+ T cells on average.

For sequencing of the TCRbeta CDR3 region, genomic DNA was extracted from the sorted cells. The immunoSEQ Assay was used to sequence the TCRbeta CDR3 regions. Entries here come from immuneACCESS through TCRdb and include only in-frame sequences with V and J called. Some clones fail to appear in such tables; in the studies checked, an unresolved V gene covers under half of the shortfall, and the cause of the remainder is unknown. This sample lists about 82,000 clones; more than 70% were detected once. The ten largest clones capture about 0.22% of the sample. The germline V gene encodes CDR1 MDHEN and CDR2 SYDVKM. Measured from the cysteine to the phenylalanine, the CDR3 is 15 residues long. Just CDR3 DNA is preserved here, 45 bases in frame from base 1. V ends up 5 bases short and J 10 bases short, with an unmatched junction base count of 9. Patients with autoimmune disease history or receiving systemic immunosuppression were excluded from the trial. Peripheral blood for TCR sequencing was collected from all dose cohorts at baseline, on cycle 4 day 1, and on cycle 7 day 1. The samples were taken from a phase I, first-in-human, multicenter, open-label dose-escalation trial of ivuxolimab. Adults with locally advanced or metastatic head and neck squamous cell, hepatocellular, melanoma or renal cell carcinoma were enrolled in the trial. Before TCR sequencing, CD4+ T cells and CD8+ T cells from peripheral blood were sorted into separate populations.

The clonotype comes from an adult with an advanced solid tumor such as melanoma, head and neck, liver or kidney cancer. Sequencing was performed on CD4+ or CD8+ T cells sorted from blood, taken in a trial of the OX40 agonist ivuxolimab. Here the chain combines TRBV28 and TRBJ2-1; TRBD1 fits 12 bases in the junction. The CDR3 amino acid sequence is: CASSTPGQGASEQFF. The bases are TGTGCCAGCAGTACCCCGGGACAGGGGGCTTCCGAGCAGTTCTTC.